This T cell receptor (beta chain) was identified in a study of identical twins. Study-level findings and limits: It was out-of-frame TCR alpha sharing in monozygotic twins that models underestimated. A partial confounding effect on zero-insertion analyses could come from invariant MAIT and iNKT cells. Sequences that were out-of-frame, alpha and twin-shared displayed an excess of low generation probability.

Template switching added a universal primer site; cDNA carried unique molecular identifiers. TCRdb used MiXCR to reprocess the 5' RACE reads, holding one entry per CDR3 protein. The sample has about 340,000 distinct CDR3 sequences; roughly 10% are singletons. This clonotype was counted only a few times. What it binds is not known. V lost 2 bases and J 7 bases, leaving 5 bases between the germline ends. Germline CDR1 and CDR2: LGHDT and YNNKEL (reference sequence). This CDR3 contains 11 residues. This rearrangement joins TRBV3-1 to TRBJ1-1; D ambiguous. This receptor was taken from a woman between 50 and 59 years old in good health. Source material: naive T cells sorted from blood. Written as DNA, the CDR3 is TGTGCCAGCAGCCAAAGTGGTGAAGCTTTCTTT. Its protein is CASSQSGEAFF.